These T cell receptor beta chains were read from a single sample in a study of cytomegalovirus exposure and HLA in healthy donors. Data came from immunoSEQ multiplex PCR; TCRdb stores just in-frame clones and leaves some out. The repertoire holds tens of thousands of clones, with about 80% as singletons. The sample comprised PBMCs. The source is a man aged 55 to 70 in good health and CMV-seropositive. The CDR3 runs from the conserved cysteine through the conserved F or W. The D gene is left open where the match is weak. Some rows have no size entry. The others give once, few or many, or a class for an expanded clone.

TRBJ2-2 | TRBD1 | TRBV2 | - | CASAGQGMGTGELFF | TGTGCCAGCGCCGGACAGGGTATGGGCACCGGGGAGCTGTTTTTT
TRBJ2-3 | - | TRBV11-3 | once | CASSLVVGGGDTQYF | TGTGCCAGCAGCTTAGTCGTGGGAGGAGGGGATACGCAGTATTTT
TRBJ1-3 | - | TRBV19 | few | CASSSRGSGNTIYF | TGTGCCAGTAGTTCCCGGGGCTCTGGAAACACCATATATTTT
TRBJ2-7 | TRBD2 | TRBV11-3 | - | CASSLMTSSIHEQYF | TGTGCCAGCAGCTTAATGACTAGCTCAATCCACGAGCAGTACTTC
TRBJ2-4 | TRBD2 | TRBV2 | - | CASSAQLAGENIQYF | TGTGCCAGCAGTGCCCAGCTAGCGGGAGAAAACATTCAGTACTTC
TRBJ1-5 | TRBD1 | TRBV4-1 | - | CASSLTGVGDQPQHF | TGCGCCAGCAGCCTGACAGGGGTGGGCGACCAGCCCCAGCATTTT
TRBJ1-5 | - | TRBV19 | - | CASSIQGGRPQHF | TGTGCCAGTAGTATCCAGGGCGGACGGCCCCAGCATTTT
TRBJ1-3 | - | TRBV2 | - | CASKAQGLSGNTIYF | TGTGCCAGCAAAGCCCAGGGTCTCTCTGGAAACACCATATATTTT
TRBJ2-1 | - | TRBV5-1 | few | CASSSLGGTYNEQFF | TGCGCCAGCAGCTCCCTCGGGGGTACCTACAATGAGCAGTTCTTC
TRBJ2-7 | - | TRBV2 | - | CASSEWTEFYEQYF | TGTGCCAGCAGTGAATGGACAGAATTCTACGAGCAGTACTTC
TRBJ2-3 | TRBD1 | TRBV6-1 | - | CASSSRTGGTDTQYF | TGTGCCAGCAGTTCAAGGACAGGGGGCACAGATACGCAGTATTTT
TRBJ2-3 | - | TRBV11-3 | - | CASSLAADTQYF | TGTGCCAGCAGCTTAGCAGCAGATACGCAGTATTTT
TRBJ1-2 | - | TRBV7-2 | - | CASSLLPVDGWPYGYTF | TGTGCCAGCAGCCTATTACCGGTTGACGGGTGGCCCTATGGCTACACCTTC
TRBJ2-3 | - | TRBV5-1 | - | CASSLGAVTDTQYF | TGCGCCAGCAGCTTGGGGGCTGTGACAGATACGCAGTATTTT
TRBJ2-2 | - | TRBV19 | - | CASMATGGENTGELFF | TGTGCCAGTATGGCTACAGGGGGGGAGAACACCGGGGAGCTGTTTTTT
TRBJ2-7 | - | TRBV5-6 | - | CASSPTGITYEQYF | TGTGCCAGCAGCCCAACAGGGATCACCTACGAGCAGTACTTC
TRBJ1-2 | TRBD1 | TRBV9 | - | CASSVVTQARTGGGYGYTF | TGTGCCAGCAGCGTAGTTACCCAAGCAAGGACAGGGGGCGGCTATGGCTACACCTTC
TRBJ2-1 | TRBD2 | TRBV6-5 | few | CASTTSGRNEQFF | TGTGCCAGCACGACTAGCGGGAGGAATGAGCAGTTCTTC
TRBJ2-2 | - | TRBV7-6 | - | CASSLSAGTGELFF | TGTGCCAGCAGCTTATCTGCAGGGACCGGGGAGCTGTTTTTT
TRBJ2-1 | TRBD2 | TRBV11-2 | - | CASSLGGGNEQFF | TGTGCCAGCAGCTTAGGGGGGGGCAATGAGCAGTTCTTC
TRBJ1-2 | - | TRBV7-2 | once | CASSPWTEEDGYTF | TGTGCCAGCAGCCCATGGACGGAGGAGGATGGCTACACCTTC
TRBJ1-5 | TRBD1 | TRBV7-9 | - | CASSSGGRNQPQHF | TGTGCCAGCAGCTCAGGGGGACGGAATCAGCCCCAGCATTTT
TRBJ1-4 | - | TRBV6-1 | - | CASSEPGLGNEKLFF | TGTGCCAGCAGTGAACCAGGGCTAGGTAATGAAAAACTGTTTTTT
TRBJ1-2 | TRBD1 | TRBV5-1 | - | CASSWGDRDNYGYTF | TGCGCCAGCAGCTGGGGGGACAGGGATAACTATGGCTACACCTTC
TRBJ2-1 | - | TRBV4-2 | - | CASSQVLEEQFF | TGTGCCAGCAGCCAAGTCTTGGAGGAGCAGTTCTTC
TRBJ2-7 | TRBD2 | TRBV27 | few | CASSLRSYPGLAGVSYEQYF | TGTGCCAGCAGTTTACGCAGTTACCCGGGACTAGCGGGAGTATCCTACGAGCAGTACTTC
TRBJ2-2 | TRBD2 | TRBV4-2 | - | CASGAGGGNTGELFF | TGTGCCAGCGGAGCGGGAGGAGGGAACACCGGGGAGCTGTTTTTT
TRBJ2-1 | - | TRBV29-1 | few | CSVLPGLHNEQFF | TGCAGCGTTTTACCGGGACTCCACAATGAGCAGTTCTTC
TRBJ2-7 | - | TRBV2 | - | CASSEAQSGSHYEQYF | TGTGCCAGCAGTGAAGCGCAAAGCGGGTCCCACTACGAGCAGTACTTC
TRBJ2-3 | TRBD2 | TRBV11-3 | - | CASSLQHRAGGDTQYF | TGTGCCAGCAGCTTACAGCACCGCGCGGGGGGAGATACGCAGTATTTT
TRBJ2-7 | - | TRBV6-6 | - | CASSTQGETYEQYF | TGTGCCAGCAGTACACAGGGAGAGACCTACGAGCAGTACTTC
TRBJ1-4 | - | TRBV5-6 | few | CASSLKVQRNEKLFF | TGTGCCAGCAGCTTGAAGGTCCAGCGTAATGAAAAACTGTTTTTT
TRBJ1-6 | TRBD1 | TRBV13 | - | CASSPRDRSSYNSPLHF | TGTGCCAGCAGCCCCCGGGACAGGAGCTCCTATAATTCACCCCTCCACTTT
TRBJ2-1 | - | TRBV27 | - | CASRPPGLGEQFF | TGTGCCAGCAGACCCCCAGGGCTGGGCGAGCAGTTCTTC
TRBJ2-3 | TRBD2 | TRBV4-1 | - | CASSQATSGRGWSTDTQYF | TGCGCCAGCAGCCAAGCTACTAGCGGGAGAGGTTGGTCCACAGATACGCAGTATTTT
TRBJ1-5 | - | TRBV4-1 | - | CASSQERTPHQPQHF | TGCGCCAGCAGCCAAGAAAGGACACCCCACCAGCCCCAGCATTTT
TRBJ1-5 | TRBD1 | TRBV28 | - | CASSLQSTGVSPQHF | TGTGCCAGCAGTTTGCAGTCTACAGGGGTCTCGCCCCAGCATTTT
TRBJ1-6 | - | TRBV25-1 | few | CASSPHGNNSPLHF | TGTGCCAGCAGTCCACACGGGAATAATTCACCCCTCCACTTT
TRBJ2-7 | TRBD1 | TRBV11-3 | once | CASSNLYRGEQYF | TGTGCCAGCAGCAACCTATACAGGGGCGAGCAGTACTTC
TRBJ1-2 | - | TRBV27 | - | CASSHTPHYGYTF | TGTGCCAGCAGTCACACACCTCACTATGGCTACACCTTC
TRBJ1-2 | TRBD1 | TRBV5-6 | - | CASSSARPLGQGSGGYTF | TGTGCCAGCAGCTCGGCACGCCCTTTGGGACAGGGTTCGGGTGGCTACACCTTC
TRBJ1-1 | - | TRBV7-6 | - | CASSLAGNTEAFF | TGTGCCAGCAGCTTAGCCGGGAACACTGAAGCTTTCTTT
TRBJ2-3 | TRBD2 | TRBV10-2 | - | CATRASGLTDTQYF | TGCGCCACCCGAGCTAGCGGCCTCACAGATACGCAGTATTTT
TRBJ2-7 | TRBD2 | TRBV5-1 | - | CASSLDSGRSTSYEQYF | TGCGCCAGCAGCTTGGATAGCGGGAGGTCCACCTCCTACGAGCAGTACTTC
TRBJ1-1 | - | TRBV19 | large | CASSMPGENTEAFF | TGTGCCAGTAGTATGCCGGGGGAGAACACTGAAGCTTTCTTT
TRBJ2-1 | - | TRBV11-2 | - | CASSPFGGTGGAEQFF | TGTGCCAGCAGCCCCTTCGGCGGGACTGGTGGGGCTGAGCAGTTCTTC
TRBJ2-6 | TRBD1 | TRBV19 | few | CASRKTGSGANVLTF | TGTGCCAGTAGAAAGACAGGGTCTGGGGCCAACGTCCTGACTTTC
TRBJ2-7 | TRBD2 | TRBV5-4 | - | CASSRGLAGECEQYF | TGTGCCAGCAGCAGGGGACTAGCGGGGGAATGCGAGCAGTACTTC